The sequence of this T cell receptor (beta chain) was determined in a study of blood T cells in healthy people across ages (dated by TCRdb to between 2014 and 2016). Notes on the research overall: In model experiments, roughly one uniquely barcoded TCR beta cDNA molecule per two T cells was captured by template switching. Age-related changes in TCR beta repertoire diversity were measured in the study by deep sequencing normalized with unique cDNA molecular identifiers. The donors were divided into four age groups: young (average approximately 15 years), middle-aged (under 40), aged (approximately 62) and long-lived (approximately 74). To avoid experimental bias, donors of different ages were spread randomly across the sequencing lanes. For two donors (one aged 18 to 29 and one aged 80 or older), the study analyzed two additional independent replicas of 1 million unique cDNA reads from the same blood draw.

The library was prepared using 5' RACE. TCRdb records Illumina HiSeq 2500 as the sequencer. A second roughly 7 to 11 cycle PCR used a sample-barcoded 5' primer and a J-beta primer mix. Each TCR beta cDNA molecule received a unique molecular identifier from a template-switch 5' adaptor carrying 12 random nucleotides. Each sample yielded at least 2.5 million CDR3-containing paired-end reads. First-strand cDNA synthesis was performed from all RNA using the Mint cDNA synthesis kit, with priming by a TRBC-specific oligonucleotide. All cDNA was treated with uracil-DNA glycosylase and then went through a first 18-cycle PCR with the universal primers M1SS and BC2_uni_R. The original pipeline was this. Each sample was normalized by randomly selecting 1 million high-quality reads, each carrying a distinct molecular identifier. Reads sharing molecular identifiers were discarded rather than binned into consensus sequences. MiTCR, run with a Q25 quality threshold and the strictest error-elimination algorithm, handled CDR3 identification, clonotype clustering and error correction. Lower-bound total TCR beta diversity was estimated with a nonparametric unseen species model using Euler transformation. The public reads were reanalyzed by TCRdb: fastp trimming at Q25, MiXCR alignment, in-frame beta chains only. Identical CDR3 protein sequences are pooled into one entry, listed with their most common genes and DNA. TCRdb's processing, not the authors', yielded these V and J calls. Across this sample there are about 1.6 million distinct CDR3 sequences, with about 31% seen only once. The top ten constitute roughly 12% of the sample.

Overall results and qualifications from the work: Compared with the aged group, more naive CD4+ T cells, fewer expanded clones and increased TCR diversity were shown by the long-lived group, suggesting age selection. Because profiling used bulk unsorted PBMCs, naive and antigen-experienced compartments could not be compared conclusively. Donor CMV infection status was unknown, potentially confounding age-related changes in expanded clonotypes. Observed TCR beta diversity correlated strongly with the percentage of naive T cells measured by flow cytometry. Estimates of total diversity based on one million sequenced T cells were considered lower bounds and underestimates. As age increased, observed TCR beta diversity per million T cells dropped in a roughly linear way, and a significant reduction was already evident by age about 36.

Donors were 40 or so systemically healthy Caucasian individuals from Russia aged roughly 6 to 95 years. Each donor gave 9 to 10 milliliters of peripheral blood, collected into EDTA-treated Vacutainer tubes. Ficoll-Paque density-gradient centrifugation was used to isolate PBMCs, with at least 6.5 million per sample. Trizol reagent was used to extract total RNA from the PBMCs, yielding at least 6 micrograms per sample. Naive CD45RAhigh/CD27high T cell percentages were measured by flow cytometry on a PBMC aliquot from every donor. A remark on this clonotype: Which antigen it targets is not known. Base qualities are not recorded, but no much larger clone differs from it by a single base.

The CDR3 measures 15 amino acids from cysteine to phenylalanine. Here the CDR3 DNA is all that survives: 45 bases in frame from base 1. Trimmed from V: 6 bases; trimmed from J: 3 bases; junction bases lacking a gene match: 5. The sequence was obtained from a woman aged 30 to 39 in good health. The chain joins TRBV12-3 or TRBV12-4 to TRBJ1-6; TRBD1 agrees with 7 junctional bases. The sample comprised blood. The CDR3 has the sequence CASSPTGIYNSPLHF. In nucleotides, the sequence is TGTGCCAGCAGCCCGACAGGGATCTATAATTCACCCCTCCACTTT.